A selection of T cell receptor beta chains follows, all from one sample in a study of beta chain features in type 1 diabetes. TCRdb's copy holds only in-frame clones and misses some; the assay was immunoSEQ multiplex PCR. The sample includes 130,000 to 150,000 clones, 40% to 55% seen only once; the top ten take 0.4% to 0.5%. The material sequenced was Tregs from blood. Receptors originate from a man aged 18 to 30 in good health. Each CDR3 is given without its conserved first and last residue. Expanded clones get a size class; other rows say once, few or many, or leave the size out.

j_gene | v_gene | abundance | CDR3aa
- | TRBV6-6 | - | ASSRQTIDNEQY
TRBJ2-3 | TRBV10-3 | - | AIRYTGDTDTQY
TRBJ2-1 | TRBV10-3 | few | AIKRETYNEQF
TRBJ2-1 | TRBV7-9 | - | ASSLSSRVRPYNEQF
TRBJ2-7 | TRBV2 | - | ASKRGDRATYEQY
TRBJ1-2 | TRBV6-5 | - | ASSYSGQGMYGYT
TRBJ2-7 | TRBV28 | - | ASSLVREQY
TRBJ2-1 | TRBV7-2 | few | ASSFLPGTGEGQF
TRBJ2-7 | TRBV7-2 | - | ASSLVPGARGHEQY
TRBJ2-5 | TRBV7-9 | - | ASSLLTGGQETQY
TRBJ1-2 | TRBV4-3 | - | ASSQESGQGYGYT
TRBJ2-3 | TRBV28 | few | ASSLSGPTHTQY
TRBJ1-1 | TRBV6-5 | - | ASSGDIGVGAEAF
TRBJ2-3 | TRBV5-1 | few | ASSSRNRGAGDTQY
TRBJ2-3 | TRBV4-2 | - | ASSQVRSGVFGADTQY
TRBJ1-2 | TRBV15 | few | ATSRGGGADYGYT
TRBJ1-1 | TRBV29-1 | few | SVAGGGAF
TRBJ2-5 | TRBV7-2 | - | ASSRGGTSGPQETQY
TRBJ2-7 | TRBV13 | - | ASSLGGLAGGSYEQY
TRBJ2-7 | TRBV5-4 | once | ASSLRGPTSYEQY
TRBJ2-7 | TRBV29-1 | - | SVTGTEKLYEQY
TRBJ2-5 | TRBV5-4 | - | ASRHRDRGAETQY
TRBJ2-2 | TRBV6-6 | - | ASRPGQSTGELF
TRBJ2-7 | TRBV7-9 | few | ASSLSLPGNSQY
TRBJ2-7 | TRBV30 | few | AWRAGMPYEQY
TRBJ2-1 | TRBV18 | - | ASSPREGIVNEQF
TRBJ1-6 | TRBV11-2 | - | ASSLAGVSSPLH
TRBJ2-7 | TRBV5-1 | - | ASSLAGGNDEQY
TRBJ2-2 | TRBV7-8 | - | ASSLWGNSNTGELF
TRBJ2-7 | TRBV18 | few | ASSPTQGFGTYEQY
TRBJ2-7 | TRBV6-5 | few | ASSSGLNPTIYEQY
TRBJ2-3 | TRBV19 | - | ASTTGVTDTQY
TRBJ2-2 | TRBV29-1 | - | SVIAGGHPGELF
TRBJ2-1 | TRBV25-1 | - | ASSDAGSREQF
TRBJ2-7 | TRBV2 | - | ASSSDRIYEQY
TRBJ2-5 | TRBV12-5 | - | ASGLGGPEETQY
TRBJ1-5 | TRBV6-6 | - | ASLPSRTGWNQPQH
TRBJ2-7 | TRBV18 | few | ASSLSPGDEQY
TRBJ2-3 | TRBV7-6 | - | ASSQGGEGTDTQY
TRBJ2-5 | TRBV11-2 | - | ASSLRRLAGGQETQY